Presented here are 31 T cell receptor beta chains from one specimen sequenced in a study of blood T cell repertoires in COVID-19 (dated by TCRdb to the early 2020s). The library was obtained by the immunoSEQ multiplex PCR assay. Here the immuneACCESS table is served through TCRdb, limited to in-frame sequences with V and J called. Missing clones are a known gap in these copies; in checked studies unresolved V genes cover under half, and the rest lacks a known reason. The sample table contains about 81,000 clones; only one count was recorded for 84% of them. The ten most abundant clones make up about an eighth of the sample. Sequenced material: peripheral blood. The receptor source for this set is a human donor in a cohort sampled during active COVID-19.

A note on this clone: Other DNA sequences in this specimen translate into the identical CDR3. The chain couples TRBV7-2 to TRBJ2-7, with 7 bases matching TRBD2. This CDR3 has 14 amino acids. Losses at the gene ends were 1 base for V and 2 bases for J; bases not matched to a gene: 2. Germline CDR1 and CDR2: SGHTA and FQGNSA. The CDR3 DNA reads as TGTGCCAGCAGCTTAGGCGGGGGTACCTACGAGCAGTACTTC. Translated: CASSLGGGTYEQYF.

This sequence joins TRBV2 and TRBJ1-4; a possible D gene is TRBD1 (5 bases). CDR1 SNHLY and CDR2 FYNNEI come from the germline V gene. V was clipped by 7 bases and J by 6 bases, with 12 bases between them. The CDR3 spans 13 residues. CDR3 residues: CASKRGLDEKLFF. CDR3 in DNA: TGTGCCAGCAAAAGGGGATTGGATGAAAAACTGTTTTTT.

The rearrangement links TRBV25-1 to TRBJ2-7; D may be TRBD1 (5 bases). Between the trimmed V and J ends, which lost 6 bases and 1 base, there was a span of 13 bases. CDR1 MGHDK and CDR2 SYGVNS come from the germline V gene. This CDR3 is 14 amino acids long. Written as DNA, the CDR3 is TGTGCCAGCAGAGGGCCGACAGAGTCCTACGAGCAGTACTTC. This codes for CASRGPTESYEQYF.

This CDR3 reads CASRPDRGVSSNQPQHF. The DNA for the CDR3 is TGTGCCAGTAGACCAGACAGGGGCGTCTCTAGCAATCAGCCCCAGCATTTT. V usage is TRBV19 and J usage is TRBJ1-5; TRBD1 matches at 8 bases. The CDR3 spans 17 residues. The J segment lost 0 bases and the V segment lost 6 bases, leaving 10 bases of the junction unmatched. Germline V gives CDR1 LNHDA, CDR2 SQIVND (reference sequence).

The chain couples TRBV7-8 to TRBJ2-1, with D uncertain. The CDR3 sequence is 17 residues long. Germline CDR1 and CDR2: SGHVS and FQNEAQ. The ends were cut back, 1 base at V and 0 bases at J, with 13 bases in the middle. DNA of the CDR3: TGTGCCAGCAGCTTAGAAGTTCAACAGATCTCCTACAATGAGCAGTTCTTC. Its translation is CASSLEVQQISYNEQFF.

The CDR3 loop is CASSQVSSLSYNYGYTF. The CDR3, as DNA: TGCGCCAGCAGCCAAGTCTCTTCCCTGAGTTATAACTATGGCTACACCTTC. V gene TRBV4-1 combines with J gene TRBJ1-2; D ambiguous. V shed 1 base and J shed 1 base, with 16 bases lying between them. The CDR3 spans 17 residues. The germline CDR1 and CDR2 sequences are MGHRA and YSYEKL.

The chain uses TRBV9 and TRBJ1-2; D gene uncertain. The V gene's germline CDR1 is SGDLS and CDR2 YYNGEE. This CDR3 is 14 amino acids long. V was clipped by 3 bases and J by 2 bases, with 11 bases between them. The CDR3 bases are TGTGCCAGCAGCGCAAGTCAAACAAACTATGGCTACACCTTC. Its translation: CASSASQTNYGYTF.

The chain joins TRBV7-3 to TRBJ2-7; 12 bases are a match to TRBD2. Per the germline V gene, CDR1 is SGHTA and CDR2 is FQGTGA. Trimming removed 5 bases from V and 6 bases from J; junction bases left unmatched: 2. This CDR3 contains 13 residues. This chain's CDR3 is CASSLGLAGEQYF. Written as DNA, the CDR3 is TGTGCCAGCAGCCTGGGACTAGCGGGCGAGCAGTACTTC.

This chain uses TRBV11-2 with TRBJ2-7, with 10 bases aligning to TRBD1. The CDR3 extends over 13 amino acids. J lost 4 bases, V lost 5 bases, and 2 bases had no gene match. Germline V lookup: CDR1 SGHAT, CDR2 FQNNGV. Here the CDR3 reads CASSRDRGYEQYF. CDR3 DNA sequence: TGTGCCAGCAGCCGGGACAGGGGATACGAGCAGTACTTC.

The rearrangement joins TRBV7-6 to TRBJ2-4; 11 bases map to TRBD2. The V and J ends lost 5 bases and 2 bases, in that order; junction bases with no gene match: 14. Germline values: CDR1 SGHVS, CDR2 FNYEAQ. This CDR3 has 19 residues. The CDR3 DNA reads TGTGCCAGCAGCACGCTTAGCGGGGGGGATAAAGAGCCCAAAAACATTCAGTACTTC. The encoded protein is CASSTLSGGDKEPKNIQYF.

The V call is TRBV12-5, the J call TRBJ1-2, with 9 bases aligning to TRBD1. The germline V gene encodes CDR1 LGHNT and CDR2 FRNRAP. The junction had 4 bases not matched to a gene; V was cut back by 7 bases and J by 1 base. The CDR3 runs to 14 residues. As DNA, the CDR3 is TGTGCTAGTGCCTCGGGACAGGGTAACTATGGCTACACCTTC. It translates to CASASGQGNYGYTF.

This clone was counted once. The chain employs TRBV4-1 and TRBJ2-1, with 7 bases fitting TRBD2. The CDR3 is 14 amino acids. From germline, CDR1 is MGHRA and CDR2 YSYEKL. Unmatched junction bases numbered 16, after V lost 10 bases and J lost 10 bases. CDR3 protein: CATARWTRSWEQFF. Written as DNA, the CDR3 is TGCGCCACCGCCCGGTGGACTAGATCTTGGGAGCAGTTCTTC.

This clone appeared a few times. This sequence joins TRBV6-5 and TRBJ2-1; TRBD1 agrees at 8 bases. Per the germline V gene, CDR1 is MNHEY and CDR2 is SVGAGI. J was trimmed by 6 bases and V by 4 bases; bases with no gene match: 2. This CDR3 contains 13 residues. Written as DNA, the CDR3 is TGTGCCAGCAGTTCGGGACAGGTCAATGAGCAGTTCTTC. Its protein is CASSSGQVNEQFF.

The CDR3 region is CASSLVQGRRDRREQYF. The CDR3 region has the DNA TGCGCCAGCAGCTTGGTCCAGGGACGCCGGGACAGGCGGGAGCAGTACTTC. This chain connects TRBV5-1 to TRBJ2-7; 8 bases line up with TRBD1. CDR1 is SGHRS, CDR2 YFSETQ, per germline. The V and J ends lost 0 bases and 7 bases, in that order; junction bases with no gene match: 15. This CDR3 contains 17 residues.

The chain combines TRBV20-1 with TRBJ2-1, with a tentative D call TRBD1 (6 bases). V lost 3 bases to trimming and J lost 3 bases, with 12 bases between them. CDR1 DFQATT and CDR2 SNEGSKA come from the germline V gene (reference sequence). This CDR3 contains 14 residues. The CDR3: CSASRQGFYNEQFF. CDR3 nucleotides: TGCAGTGCTAGTCGGCAGGGGTTCTACAATGAGCAGTTCTTC.

V gene TRBV12-5 combines with J gene TRBJ2-2; TRBD2 is a possible D gene (5 bases). CDR1 and CDR2 (germline): LGHNT, FRNRAP. The CDR3 has 14 amino acids. Trimming took off 1 base at V and 5 bases at J, with 8 bases between the two ends. CDR3 DNA: TGTGCTAGTGGTTTGGCGGGGTCGACCGGGGAGCTGTTTTTT. Translated: CASGLAGSTGELFF.

The chain employs TRBV5-4 and TRBJ2-7; possible D gene TRBD2, 5 bases. The germline CDR1 and CDR2 sequences are SGHNT and YYREEE (reference sequence). The CDR3 loop spans 13 amino acids. Trimming took 2 bases from V and 3 from J, leaving 9 bases between them. CDR3 coding DNA: TGTGCCAGCAGCTTCAATCGGGACTACGAGCAGTACTTC. As protein: CASSFNRDYEQYF.

The V call is TRBV9, the J call TRBJ1-2; maybe TRBD1 (6 bases). Trimming took off 3 bases at V and 7 bases at J, with 19 bases between the two ends. CDR3 length: 15 residues. Germline V gene data show CDR1 as SGDLS and CDR2 as YYNGEE. CDR3 region: CASSGTDHRARGYTF. The CDR3 coding sequence is TGTGCCAGCAGCGGGACAGACCACAGGGCCCGTGGCTACACCTTC. Full variable domain (rest looked up from reference TRBV9 and TRBJ1-2): DSGVTQTPKHLITATGQRVTLRCSPRSGDLSVYWYQQSLDQGLQFLIQYYNGEERAKGNILERFSAQQFPDLHSELNLSSLELGDSALYFCASSGTDHRARGYTFGSGTRLTVV.

The V call is TRBV4-1, the J call TRBJ2-2; D possibly corresponds to TRBD2 (5 bases). This CDR3 has 16 residues. Germline assignment: CDR1 MGHRA and CDR2 YSYEKL. The V and J ends lost 4 bases and 5 bases respectively, with 17 bases between them. The CDR3 DNA follows: TGCGCCAGCAGCCGCGACGGGGTATCCGGGACCGGGGAGCTGTTTTTT. Amino acids: CASSRDGVSGTGELFF.

This rearrangement joins TRBV5-6 to TRBJ1-5; no reliable D call. This CDR3 contains 14 residues. Germline V gene sequence: CDR1 SGHDT, CDR2 YYEEEE. V was cut by 1 base and J by 2 bases, with 7 bases left in between. CDR3 loop: CASSLLRGNQPQHF. In DNA form, the CDR3 reads TGTGCCAGCAGCTTGCTGAGGGGCAATCAGCCCCAGCATTTT.

The chain employs TRBV5-1 and TRBJ1-4; TRBD1 might be the D (5 bases). The CDR3 has 15 residues. The germline gives CDR1 SGHRS, CDR2 YFSETQ. V lost 4 bases, J lost 4 bases, and 14 bases lay in between. The CDR3 nucleotides are TGCGCCAGCAGCCCTCCGGGAGGGGATAATGAAAAACTGTTTTTT. This codes for CASSPPGGDNEKLFF.

As concerns this clone: At one of its ends the junction is not consistent with the germline gene, which may arise from a read error. This chain uses TRBV10-3 with TRBJ2-7; a possible D gene is TRBD1 (6 bases). This CDR3 spans 13 amino acids. Per germline, CDR1 ENHRY and CDR2 SYGVKD. The CDR3 reads CAIGDTGLLEQYF. The CDR3 region has the DNA TGTGCCATCGGTGATACAGGGCTCCTAGAGCAGTACTTC.

The chain couples TRBV12-3 or TRBV12-4 to TRBJ1-1, with a possible D match to TRBD1 (5 bases). The CDR3 sequence is 13 residues long. V gave up 4 bases and J gave up 8 bases, with 14 bases separating them. CDR3 region: CASSSDGAIEAFF. The CDR3 nucleotides are TGTGCCAGCAGTTCCGATGGGGCAATAGAAGCTTTCTTT.

J is TRBJ1-2 and V is TRBV10-3; no clear D gene. Germline V gene data show CDR1 as ENHRY and CDR2 as SYGVKD. There are 14 residues in the CDR3. The ends were cut back, 3 bases at V and 3 bases at J, with 11 bases in the middle. CDR3 sequence (DNA): TGTGCCATCAGTGATCAGCGTGGTTACTATGGCTACACCTTC. Encoded protein: CAISDQRGYYGYTF.

CDR3 DNA: TGCGCCAGCAGCTGGGACAGTTCCCGGAGTCCCTCTGGGGCCAACGTCCTGACTTTC. Amino acid sequence: CASSWDSSRSPSGANVLTF. The chain links TRBV5-1 to TRBJ2-6; TRBD1 matches at 7 bases. With 3 bases clipped from V and 0 bases from J, the junction kept 12 bases outside the gene matches. Germline CDR1 is SGHRS and CDR2 is YFSETQ. The CDR3 spans 19 residues.

This clone was recorded only once. This chain links TRBV20-1 with TRBJ1-4, with D maybe TRBD1 (6 bases). This CDR3 is 11 amino acids long. Trimming took 7 bases from V and 8 from J, leaving 11 bases between them. Germline V gives CDR1 DFQATT, CDR2 SNEGSKA (reference sequence). CDR3 DNA sequence: TGCAGTGTTGGCAGGGGAGAAAAACTGTTTTTT. Protein product: CSVGRGEKLFF.

The chain links TRBV5-1 to TRBJ1-6; maybe TRBD1 (6 bases). Trimming took 4 bases from V and 9 from J, leaving 11 bases between them. Germline CDR1 and CDR2: SGHRS and YFSETQ. The CDR3 totals 13 residues. In nucleotides, the CDR3 is TGCGCCAGCAGCATATTACAGGGTTCACCCCTCCACTTT. It is translated as CASSILQGSPLHF.

This clone was recorded only once. J is TRBJ2-7 and V is TRBV11-2; tentative D call: TRBD2 (5 bases). Trimming stripped 1 base from V and 4 bases from J, with 11 bases between. The germline CDR1 and CDR2 sequences are SGHAT and FQNNGV. The CDR3 loop spans 14 amino acids. The CDR3 here is CASSLGGGPYEQYF. CDR3 nucleotide sequence: TGTGCCAGCAGCTTAGGTGGAGGACCATACGAGCAGTACTTC.

This clone was seen a single time. The rearrangement links TRBV27 to TRBJ2-7; D is unclear. With 6 bases removed from V and 3 bases from J, the gap between germline ends came to 9 bases. This CDR3 spans 12 amino acids. Germline CDR1 reads MNHEY; CDR2 reads SMNVEV (reference sequence). The CDR3 bases are TGTGCCAGCAGAATGGGCCTCTACGAGCAGTACTTC. Protein sequence: CASRMGLYEQYF.

This clone has just one count. This chain connects TRBV19 to TRBJ1-1; 11 bases are shared with TRBD1. CDR3 size: 14 residues. V was pared by 4 bases and J by 4 bases, with 2 bases of the junction left unmatched. CDR1 LNHDA and CDR2 SQIVND come from the germline V gene (reference sequence). In nucleotides, the CDR3 is TGTGCCAGTAGTACGGGACAGGGGGGCACTGAAGCTTTCTTT. This encodes CASSTGQGGTEAFF.

The sample holds a few counts of this clone. This chain uses TRBV2 with TRBJ2-3; possible D gene TRBD2, 6 bases. Between the trimmed V and J ends, which lost 11 bases and 4 bases, there was a span of 13 bases. CDR1 is SNHLY, CDR2 FYNNEI, per germline. The CDR3 contains 12 residues. The CDR3 spells CAAFGGSDTQYF. The CDR3 bases are TGTGCCGCATTCGGGGGATCAGATACGCAGTATTTT.